The 20 T cell receptor beta chains presented below share a single source sample, sequenced in a study of long-term antiretroviral therapy in people with HIV. Samples were assayed with immunoSEQ v3.0 at survey level. Libraries were prepared by immunoSEQ multiplex PCR; TCRdb keeps only in-frame clonotypes and omits some of them. This repertoire shows roughly 20,000 clones, approximately 78% found once; its top ten account for 7.8%. The source was unsorted PBMCs, collected at the start of antiretroviral therapy, before treatment. The receptors stem from a woman between 40 and 55 years old with HIV.

V gene TRBV29-1 combines with J gene TRBJ2-5; tentative D call: TRBD1 (6 bases). CDR1 and CDR2 (germline): SQVTM, ANQGSEA. V lost 7 bases and J 0 bases, leaving 9 bases between the germline ends. The length of the CDR3 is 12 residues. The CDR3 loop reads CSGGQYQETQYF. The CDR3 region has the DNA TGCAGCGGTGGACAGTACCAAGAGACCCAGTACTTC.

This chain uses TRBV5-1 with TRBJ1-1; D is possibly TRBD1 (5 bases). The CDR3 is 16 residues long. Germline CDR1 SGHRS, CDR2 YFSETQ. V was trimmed by 0 bases and J by 7 bases, leaving 19 bases between them. The CDR3 DNA follows: TGCGCCAGCAGCTTGGATGGGCAATCAGGGCTACTTGAAGCTTTCTTT. This gives the protein CASSLDGQSGLLEAFF.

This clone was seen more than once but under ten times. The rearrangement joins TRBV27 to TRBJ2-2; TRBD2 aligns across 7 bases. Trimming cost V 5 bases and J 7 bases; bases outside gene matches: 4. This CDR3 contains 13 residues. Germline lookup yields CDR1 MNHEY and CDR2 SMNVEV (reference sequence). This chain's CDR3 is CASSPSGGGELFF. The CDR3 DNA sequence: TGTGCCAGCAGTCCATCGGGGGGCGGGGAGCTGTTTTTT.

This clone was counted a single time. The V and J genes are TRBV4-1 and TRBJ1-3, with no clear D. Germline CDR1 and CDR2: MGHRA and YSYEKL. This CDR3 is 14 amino acids long. V gave up 5 bases and J gave up 4 bases, with 12 bases separating them. The CDR3 nucleotides are TGCGCCAGCAGCTCGGCCCCCCGAGGAAACACCATATATTTT. It yields the protein CASSSAPRGNTIYF.

The CDR3 sequence: CATMEGASTEAFF. CDR3 DNA: TGTGCCACCATGGAGGGGGCTAGCACTGAAGCTTTCTTT. The J gene is TRBJ1-1, the V gene TRBV15; TRBD1 matches at 7 bases. V lost 7 bases to trimming and J lost 4 bases; unmatched junction nucleotides: 6. This CDR3 comprises 13 residues. The germline V gene encodes CDR1 LNHNV and CDR2 YYDKDF (reference sequence).

About this clone itself: The sample contains more than one DNA sequence encoding this CDR3. The chain employs TRBV27 and TRBJ2-2; 7 positions match TRBD2. CDR1 and CDR2 (germline): MNHEY, SMNVEV (reference sequence). V lost 2 bases to trimming and J lost 0 bases; unmatched junction nucleotides: 3. The CDR3 has 16 residues. CDR3 residues: CASSLGGGPNTGELFF. For the CDR3, the DNA is TGTGCCAGCAGTTTAGGGGGGGGTCCGAACACCGGGGAGCTGTTTTTT.

This clone was observed once. The rearrangement joins TRBV10-3 to TRBJ1-1, with D possibly matching TRBD1 (5 bases). The CDR3 length is 17 residues. V lost 7 bases and J 9 bases, leaving 30 bases between the germline ends. Germline V CDR1 and CDR2: ENHRY, SYGVKD. CDR3 DNA: TGTGCCATCACTTACAGCCCATCTTTGCTGGGACCCCTGAAAGCTTTCTTT. Encoded protein: CAITYSPSLLGPLKAFF.

V gene TRBV29-1 combines with J gene TRBJ2-1; D uncertain. The germline V and J ends were trimmed by 3 bases and 8 bases, with 11 bases remaining between them. Looked up from germline, CDR1 is SQVTM and CDR2 is ANQGSEA. This CDR3 has 12 amino acids. CDR3 nucleotides: TGCAGCGTTGACATAGGGAAAGATGAGCAGTTCTTC. Amino acid sequence: CSVDIGKDEQFF.

The gene calls are TRBV5-6 and TRBJ2-7; D remains ambiguous. Germline values: CDR1 SGHDT, CDR2 YYEEEE. V lost 4 bases and J lost 3, with 11 bases in between. This CDR3 has 13 residues. Here the CDR3 reads CASSTGVVYEQYF. CDR3 in DNA: TGTGCCAGCAGCACCGGAGTAGTCTACGAGCAGTACTTC.

The V and J genes are TRBV7-3 and TRBJ2-1; D is ambiguous. The germline V and J ends were trimmed by 0 bases and 7 bases, with 13 bases remaining between them. The germline V gene has CDR1 SGHTA and CDR2 FQGTGA. The CDR3 covers 15 residues. The CDR3 DNA follows: TGTGCCAGCAGCTTAACTCAAGTGACCGGTAATGAGCAGTTCTTC. It encodes CASSLTQVTGNEQFF.

This clone was counted a few times. This rearrangement joins TRBV19 to TRBJ1-5, with D perhaps matching TRBD1 (5 bases). The germline V gene has CDR1 LNHDA and CDR2 SQIVND (reference sequence). V was pared by 1 base and J by 7 bases, with 11 bases between. The CDR3 spans 14 residues. The CDR3 reads CASSIGTPSQPQHF. The CDR3 DNA follows: TGTGCCAGTAGTATAGGGACACCATCACAGCCCCAGCATTTT.

The chain employs TRBV9 and TRBJ2-1, with 7 bases identical to TRBD2. CDR1 is SGDLS and CDR2 is YYNGEE in the germline V gene. V was pared by 2 bases and J by 1 base, with 3 bases of the junction left unmatched. The CDR3 is 15 amino acids. CDR3 nucleotides: TGTGCCAGCAGCGTTGGCGGGGGATCCTACAATGAGCAGTTCTTC. Residues: CASSVGGGSYNEQFF.

This chain uses TRBV7-3 with TRBJ1-1; 8 bases align to TRBD1. From germline, CDR1 is SGHTA and CDR2 FQGTGA. This CDR3 has 13 residues. V shed 3 bases, J shed 5 bases, and the junction held 2 bases outside the gene matches. For the CDR3, the DNA is TGTGCCAGCAGCTTCGGACAGGGAACTGAAGCTTTCTTT. This translates into CASSFGQGTEAFF. Using reference TRBV7-3 and TRBJ1-1 for the parts outside the CDR3, the full variable domain is GAGVSQTPSNKVTEKGKYVELRCDPISGHTALYWYRQSLGQGPEFLIYFQGTGAADDSGLPNDRFFAVRPEGSVSTLKIQRTERGDSAVYLCASSFGQGTEAFFGQGTRLTVV.

The rearrangement links TRBV4-1 to TRBJ2-7; 7 positions agree with TRBD1. CDR3 length: 15 residues. Germline CDR1 and CDR2: MGHRA and YSYEKL. V lost 4 bases and J lost 2; bases outside the gene matches: 8. The CDR3 nucleotides read TGCGCCAGCAGCCCGTCCTGGACAGGAACCTACGAGCAGTACTTC. Translated: CASSPSWTGTYEQYF.

This chain connects TRBV15 to TRBJ1-4, with D unclear. V was pared by 5 bases and J by 0 bases, with 13 bases between. Per germline, CDR1 LNHNV and CDR2 YYDKDF (reference sequence). The CDR3 extends over 16 amino acids. The CDR3 nucleotides are TGTGCCACCAGCTTAGAGCATCCAGCAACTAATGAAAAACTGTTTTTT. It is translated as CATSLEHPATNEKLFF.

This rearrangement joins TRBV19 to TRBJ1-4, with D possibly being TRBD1 (5 bases). The CDR3 consists of 17 residues. From germline, CDR1 is LNHDA and CDR2 SQIVND (reference sequence). V lost 1 base to trimming and J lost 0 bases, with 12 bases between them. CDR3 DNA sequence: TGTGCCAGTAGTATAGGCGACAGTCTATCAACTAATGAAAAACTGTTTTTT. This sequence encodes CASSIGDSLSTNEKLFF.

The genes are TRBV6-5 and TRBJ2-7, with D maybe TRBD1 (5 bases). Trimming took off 0 bases at V and 6 bases at J, with 18 bases between the two ends. The CDR3 runs to 16 residues. Germline loops: CDR1 MNHEY, CDR2 SVGAGI. CDR3 sequence reads: CASSYSYLSGAGEQYF. In DNA form, the CDR3 reads TGTGCCAGCAGTTACTCGTACTTATCTGGGGCAGGCGAGCAGTACTTC.

The chain links TRBV4-2 to TRBJ2-1; D perhaps matches TRBD2 (6 bases). This CDR3 has 15 residues. Germline V gene lookup returns CDR1 LGHNA and CDR2 YNFKEQ. The ends were cut back, 0 bases at V and 8 bases at J, with 14 bases in the middle. The CDR3 DNA sequence: TGTGCCAGCAGCCAAGAGGATGCGGGGTCCGATGAGCAGTTCTTC. This sequence encodes CASSQEDAGSDEQFF.

The chain couples TRBV7-2 to TRBJ2-2; 10 bases are a match to TRBD2. This CDR3 comprises 16 residues. Germline CDR1 is SGHTA and CDR2 is FQGNSA. Trimming removed 5 bases from V and 8 bases from J; junction bases left unmatched: 11. CDR3 sequence (DNA): TGTGCCAGCAGCCTACAGAGCGGGGGGGCCGGAGGGGAGCTGTTTTTT. Translated, it gives CASSLQSGGAGGELFF.

V is TRBV5-4 and J is TRBJ2-7, with 10 bases fitting TRBD2. This CDR3 is 14 amino acids long. Germline V gives CDR1 SGHNT, CDR2 YYREEE (reference sequence). J gave up 4 bases and V 0 bases, and 1 base lay outside the gene matches. The CDR3 nucleotides are TGTGCCAGCAGCTTGGAGACTAGCGGGTACGAGCAGTACTTC. It encodes CASSLETSGYEQYF.